This TCR beta chain appears in the sequencing data of a study of CD8+CD57+ T cells in acquired aplastic anemia. In the study overall: CD4+ cell libraries from healthy donors averaged about 10.8 million reads.

Notes on the study in general: Patients and controls shared about 30 CD8+ CDR3 sequences, which appeared highly expressed in patients and within their immunodominant clones.

This clonotype was observed a few times. The antigen is unknown. Genomic DNA, the template, was used for profiling of the TCR beta VDJ and CDR3. TCRdb reprocessed the reads with MiXCR, giving one entry per CDR3 protein. This table has some 240,000 distinct CDR3 sequences, almost 35% appearing once. V lost 7 bases, J lost 5 bases, and 11 bases lay in between. Germline CDR1 reads MNHNS; CDR2 reads SASEGT. The CDR3 has 12 amino acids. The material sequenced was sorted CD4+, CD8+, or CD8+CD57+ T cells (not recorded which) from PBMCs. The rearrangement links TRBV6-1 to TRBJ2-5, with D possibly matching TRBD2 (6 bases). The clonotype comes from a human donor in good health, serving as a control. CDR3 sequence reads: CASKEGRETQYF. The CDR3 DNA sequence: TGTGCCAGCAAAGAGGGGAGGGAGACCCAGTACTTC.